This entry lists 24 T cell receptor beta chains sequenced from one sample in a study of blood T cells in healthy people across ages. For the second PCR, which ran for 7 to 11 cycles, a sample-barcoded 5' primer and a J-beta primer mix were used. A single record per CDR3 protein comes from TCRdb applying MiXCR to the 5' RACE reads. Among roughly 720,000 distinct CDR3 sequences, 53% were seen once, and the ten largest hold approximately 40%. Sequencing was performed on blood. Receptors originate from a man older than 75 in good health.

In this sample, this clonotype turned up a few times. The chain employs TRBV10-3 and TRBJ1-2; 7 positions agree with TRBD1. The germline gives CDR1 ENHRY, CDR2 SYGVKD. This CDR3 has 14 amino acids. Trimming took 8 bases from V and 4 from J; bases not matched to a gene: 10. The DNA of the CDR3 is TGTGCCATCCTCACGGACCGGGACAGCTATGGCTACACCTTC. It is translated as CAILTDRDSYGYTF.

This chain links TRBV3-1 with TRBJ2-1; D gene uncertain. The ends were cut back, 4 bases at V and 1 base at J, with 8 bases in the middle. This CDR3 has 14 residues. CDR1 and CDR2 (germline): LGHDT, YNNKEL (reference sequence). CDR3 sequence (DNA): TGTGCCAGCAGCCCCGCCCGTTCCTACAATGAGCAGTTCTTC. Its protein is CASSPARSYNEQFF.

In this sample, this clonotype turned up a few times. The chain is built from TRBV6-1 and TRBJ2-7; possible D gene TRBD2, 7 bases. V lost 5 bases and J 4 bases, leaving 15 bases between the germline ends. Per germline, CDR1 MNHNS and CDR2 SASEGT. This CDR3 is built from 14 residues. In DNA form, the CDR3 reads TGTGCCAGCAGTAGATACAGGGAGGGGTACGAGCAGTACTTC. Amino acids: CASSRYREGYEQYF.

The chain employs TRBV20-1 and TRBJ2-7, with TRBD2 as a possible D gene (5 bases). Between the trimmed V and J ends, which lost 2 bases and 7 bases, there was a span of 21 bases. Germline lookup yields CDR1 DFQATT and CDR2 SNEGSKA (reference sequence). The CDR3 contains 15 residues. CDR3 protein: CSARRGSTYYNEQYF. Here the CDR3 DNA reads TGCAGTGCTAGACGCGGGTCCACTTACTACAATGAGCAGTACTTC.

This clonotype has only a few counts. The CDR3 sequence is CASSHGQNSGANVLTF. CDR3 nucleotides: TGTGCCAGCAGCCACGGACAGAACTCTGGGGCCAACGTCCTGACTTTC. The J gene is TRBJ2-6, the V gene TRBV3-1; the D gene is possibly TRBD1 (6 bases). Trimming removed 3 bases at V and 0 bases at J, with 9 bases between. CDR1 is LGHDT, CDR2 YNNKEL, per germline (reference sequence). The CDR3 covers 16 residues.

This clonotype was seen a handful of times. The chain recombines TRBV20-1 with TRBJ2-4; TRBD2 agrees at 7 bases. TRBJ2-7 explains the end of the DNA better; the J call may be wrong. The CDR3 extends over 14 amino acids. Looked up from germline, CDR1 is DFQATT and CDR2 is SNEGSKA (reference sequence). CDR3 protein: CSARARDYPYEQYF. The CDR3 coding sequence is TGCAGTGCTAGAGCCCGGGACTACCCCTACGAGCAGTACTTC.

This clonotype has a handful of counts. The chain joins TRBV21-1 to TRBJ1-2; TRBD1 is the table's D call, not checked against the DNA. TRBV21-1 is tagged as a pseudogene. The CDR3 is 16 amino acids. The CDR3 loop is CASSKGTGGWFYGYTF. DNA for the CDR3: TGTGCCAGCAGCAAAGGAACAGGGGGCTGGTTCTATGGCTACACCTTC.

The chain links TRBV12-3 or TRBV12-4 to TRBJ2-5; D remains unclear. The DNA end lines up better with TRBJ2-7; the J call may be wrong. The CDR3 totals 12 residues. CDR3 nucleotides: TGTGCCAGCAGGGGAATCCGAAACGAGCAGTACTTC. As protein: CASRGIRNEQYF.

This chain connects TRBV2 to TRBJ2-3; TRBD1 might be the D (5 bases). Germline loops: CDR1 SNHLY, CDR2 FYNNEI. The V and J ends lost 10 bases and 14 bases respectively, with 25 bases between them. The CDR3 sequence is 13 residues long. CDR3 amino acids: CAILDTLRRYAYF. The CDR3 bases are TGTGCCATACTGGACACCTTAAGGCGGTACGCGTATTTT.

This clonotype was counted a few times. The gene calls are TRBV20-1 and TRBJ2-7; TRBD1 agrees at 8 bases. CDR1 is DFQATT, CDR2 SNEGSKA, per germline (reference sequence). The length of the CDR3 is 14 residues. V was clipped by 5 bases and J by 3 bases; unmatched bases: 9. In nucleotides, the CDR3 is TGCAGTGCTCCCGGCAACAGGGGGTACTACGAGCAGTACTTC. It specifies CSAPGNRGYYEQYF.

The chain employs TRBV15 and TRBJ1-2; D remains unclear. Germline V gene lookup returns CDR1 LNHNV and CDR2 YYDKDF (reference sequence). The CDR3 sequence is 13 residues long. Trimming left V 0 bases short and J 8 bases short, with 10 bases between. The CDR3 region has the DNA TGTGCCACCAGCAGAGATAGGTTATCGGGCTACACCTTC. It encodes CATSRDRLSGYTF.

The CDR3 loop reads CASGEAGEPYNEQFF. The CDR3 DNA reads TGTGCCAGCGGGGAAGCTGGGGAACCCTACAATGAGCAGTTCTTC. The chain recombines TRBV12-3 or TRBV12-4 with TRBJ2-1; D not resolved. Trimming took off 8 bases at V and 2 bases at J, with 16 bases between the two ends. CDR3 length equals 15 residues.

Only one count was recorded for this clonotype. This rearrangement joins TRBV7-9 to TRBJ2-5; the D gene is possibly TRBD2 (7 bases). The J call may be in error: the DNA end matches TRBJ2-7 better. This CDR3 is 14 amino acids long. Germline CDR1 and CDR2: SEHNR and FQNEAQ (reference sequence). This CDR3 reads CASSFGGPGNEQYF. CDR3 nucleotide sequence: TGTGCCAGCAGCTTCGGGGGGCCGGGGAACGAGCAGTACTTC.

This clonotype was counted only a few times. V is TRBV20-1 and J is TRBJ2-7; possibly TRBD2 for D (6 bases). The CDR3 length is 15 residues. Germline values: CDR1 DFQATT, CDR2 SNEGSKA (reference sequence). V lost 0 bases to trimming and J lost 1 base, with 13 bases between them. Written as DNA, the CDR3 is TGCAGTGCTAGAGATAGGAGGGCTCCTTCCTACGAGCAGTACTTC. Translation: CSARDRRAPSYEQYF.

The gene calls are TRBV27 and TRBJ2-5, with 10 bases that match TRBD2. Looked up from germline, CDR1 is MNHEY and CDR2 is SMNVEV (reference sequence). The CDR3 covers 14 residues. Trimming took 3 bases from V and 5 from J; bases not matched to a gene: 3. CDR3 DNA: TGTGCCAGCAGTTTCGGACTAGCGGCGGAGACCCAGTACTTC. Translated, it gives CASSFGLAAETQYF.

This chain links TRBV20-1 with TRBJ1-2; no firm D call. Germline assignment: CDR1 DFQATT and CDR2 SNEGSKA (reference sequence). The CDR3 contains 13 residues. V dropped 3 bases and J dropped 7 bases, with 15 bases sitting between them. Written as DNA, the CDR3 is TGCAGTGCTAGCCGCCCTTCTCCCAGTGGCTACACCTTC. It encodes CSASRPSPSGYTF.

This clonotype was seen more than once but under ten times. The chain has TRBV10-3 and TRBJ2-1, with 14 bases fitting TRBD2. V trimming: 6 bases; J trimming: 0 bases; junction bases outside the gene matches: 1. CDR1 is ENHRY and CDR2 is SYGVKD in the germline V gene. The CDR3 runs 16 residues. Here the CDR3 reads CAIRGTSGSSYNEQFF. The CDR3 DNA reads TGTGCCATCAGGGGGACTAGCGGGAGCTCCTACAATGAGCAGTTCTTC.

V gene TRBV6-1 combines with J gene TRBJ2-4; D may be TRBD1 (5 bases). The J call is in doubt because the DNA end fits TRBJ2-7 better. This CDR3 comprises 14 residues. Germline assignment: CDR1 MNHNS and CDR2 SASEGT. CDR3 residues: CASSEPPFRDEQYF. CDR3 DNA: TGTGCCAGCAGTGAACCCCCGTTCAGGGACGAGCAGTACTTC.

This clonotype has ten or more counts. The rearrangement links TRBV6-2 or TRBV6-3 to TRBJ2-1, with 7 bases identical to TRBD2. The CDR3 covers 15 residues. V lost 6 bases, J lost 0 bases, and 5 bases stayed unmatched. CDR1 and CDR2 (germline): MNHEY, SVGEGT. This CDR3 is CASSPPGGSYNEQFF. The CDR3 bases are TGTGCCAGCAGCCCTCCGGGGGGCTCCTACAATGAGCAGTTCTTC.

This clonotype was counted a few times. This chain connects TRBV10-3 to TRBJ2-1, with 10 bases identical to TRBD2. Trimming cost V 2 bases and J 7 bases; bases outside gene matches: 5. Germline CDR1 ENHRY, CDR2 SYGVKD. The CDR3 length is 15 residues. Written as DNA, the CDR3 is TGTGCCATCAGTGAGGCTAGCGGGAGATCTAATGAGCAGTTCTTC. The encoded protein is CAISEASGRSNEQFF.

The chain is built from TRBV24-1 and TRBJ2-4; TRBD2 matches 9 bases. The J call is in doubt because the DNA end fits TRBJ2-5 better. CDR3 length: 18 amino acids. CDR1 and CDR2 from the germline V gene are KGHDR and SFDVKD. CDR3 nucleotide sequence: TGTGCCACCAGTGATTCGCAAAACTCCGGGACTAGCAAGGAGACCCAGTACTTC. This codes for CATSDSQNSGTSKETQYF.

This clonotype has only a few counts. V is TRBV27 and J is TRBJ1-2; the D is unclear. V dropped 0 bases and J dropped 2 bases, with 10 bases sitting between them. The germline V gene has CDR1 MNHEY and CDR2 SMNVEV (reference sequence). The CDR3 sequence is 15 residues long. CDR3 DNA: TGTGCCAGCAGTTTATCCCCGGGCGGCAACTATGGCTACACCTTC. It encodes CASSLSPGGNYGYTF.

This clonotype has only a few counts. The chain recombines TRBV27 with TRBJ2-1; 7 positions match TRBD2. The germline CDR1 and CDR2 sequences are MNHEY and SMNVEV (reference sequence). J gave up 3 bases and V 8 bases, and 13 bases lay outside the gene matches. This CDR3 spans 16 amino acids. The CDR3 nucleotides are TGTGCCAGCTCTCCCCGTTCTGGACTAGACTACAATGAGCAGTTCTTC. Translation gives CASSPRSGLDYNEQFF.

The chain uses TRBV5-1 and TRBJ1-1, with D possibly matching TRBD1 (6 bases). The ends were cut back, 4 bases at V and 4 bases at J, with 26 bases in the middle. Germline V gives CDR1 SGHRS, CDR2 YFSETQ. The length of the CDR3 is 18 residues. CDR3 DNA: TGCGCCAGCAGCGCAGGCGACAGGCCCAAAAATCCCGGCACTGAAGCTTTCTTT. Amino acids: CASSAGDRPKNPGTEAFF.